This T cell receptor (beta chain) appears in the sequencing data of a study of T-cell memory formation after mild COVID-19. A 5'RACE reaction primed in the constant segment made cDNA libraries of TCR alpha and TCR beta, and these carried sample barcodes and UMIs. In TCRdb, the 5' RACE reads were re-called with MiXCR into one record per CDR3 protein. The data show approximately 270,000 distinct CDR3 sequences, under 20% seen once. The CDR3 covers 15 residues. The V end was cut by 1 base, the J end by 6 bases, with 12 bases between. Germline CDR1 and CDR2: MNHNY and SVGAGI (reference sequence). The clonotype was recovered from a man aged 18 to 30 who had mild COVID-19 (a few samples of this study predate the infection). Cell type and time point are not known. The specimen was PBMCs or a T cell subset sorted from them (not recorded which). The V gene is TRBV6-6, the J gene TRBJ2-2; D is undetermined. CDR3 in amino acids: CASSYWSNRAGELFF. CDR3 DNA: TGTGCCAGCAGTTACTGGTCTAATCGAGCCGGGGAGCTGTTTTTT.